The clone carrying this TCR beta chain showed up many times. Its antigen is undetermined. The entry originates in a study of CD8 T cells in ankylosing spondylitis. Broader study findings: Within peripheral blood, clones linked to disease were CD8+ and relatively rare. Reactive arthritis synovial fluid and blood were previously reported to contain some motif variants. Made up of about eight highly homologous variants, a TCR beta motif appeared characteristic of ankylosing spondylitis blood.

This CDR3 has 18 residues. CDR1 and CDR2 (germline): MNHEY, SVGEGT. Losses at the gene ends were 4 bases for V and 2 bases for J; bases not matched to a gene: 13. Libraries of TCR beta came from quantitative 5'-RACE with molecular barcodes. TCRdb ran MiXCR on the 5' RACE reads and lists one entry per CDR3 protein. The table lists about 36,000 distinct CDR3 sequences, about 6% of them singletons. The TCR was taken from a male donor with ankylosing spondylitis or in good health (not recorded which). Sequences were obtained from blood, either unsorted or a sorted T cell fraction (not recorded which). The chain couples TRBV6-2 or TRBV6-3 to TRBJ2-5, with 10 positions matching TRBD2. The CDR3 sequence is CASSLASGGTTLQETQYF. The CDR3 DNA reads TGTGCCAGCAGTTTGGCTAGCGGGGGCACTACCCTTCAAGAGACCCAGTACTTC.